This T cell receptor beta chain stems from a study of prognosis after radiotherapy for stage I lung cancer. The wider study: Histology showed adenocarcinoma in around eleven patients versus squamous cell carcinoma in seven.

Study results and caveats: TRBV and TRBJ gene usage reportedly differed between patients with and without metastases.

This clonotype has ten or more counts. Antigen: not known. A far bigger clonotype differs at one base, so this is likely a read error. There were no patients with prior chemotherapy, radiotherapy or other malignancies, and all were node-negative on CT and PET/CT. At each of two time points, approximately 5.8 milliliters of venous blood were taken. This CDR3 has 15 residues. Germline V CDR1 and CDR2: SGHTA, FQGNSA. J gave up 0 bases and V 8 bases, and 6 bases lay outside the gene matches. Two-round multiplex PCR on genomic DNA was the method by which TCR beta CDR3 was amplified. Initially, in first-round PCR, primers specific to each TRBV and TRBJ gene were used. Each CDR3 protein gets one entry after TCRdb re-called the multiplex PCR reads with MiXCR. Among around 18,000 distinct CDR3 sequences listed, around 29% were seen once.

The chain links TRBV7-2 to TRBJ2-3; 9 bases are a match to TRBD2. The sequenced sample was PBMCs, obtained before or after stereotactic body radiation therapy (not recorded which). The TCR originated in a donor older than 45 with non-small cell lung cancer. The CDR3 bases are TGTGCCAGCGGCGTAGCGGGGGCTAGCACAGATACGCAGTATTTT. The encoded protein is CASGVAGASTDTQYF.